The source of this TCR beta chain is a study of long-term antiretroviral therapy in people with HIV. The germline CDR1 and CDR2 sequences are MNHEY and SMNVEV (reference sequence). Trimming cost V 0 bases and J 2 bases, with 28 bases left between them. The CDR3 has 21 amino acids. This was the immunoSEQ v3.0 assay at survey level. Sequencing aimed to cover roughly 40,000-50,000 T-cell genomes per sample. Generated by immunoSEQ multiplex PCR, the TCRdb table keeps only in-frame clones and is missing some. The top ten clones hold 3.2% of a sample with some 34,000 clones, roughly three quarters of them seen once.

The rearrangement uses TRBV27 and TRBJ2-5; D gene ambiguous. The TCR sequence derives from a man in his late teens or twenties with HIV. The sample here was unsorted PBMCs, taken 1.9 years after starting antiretroviral therapy. The DNA for the CDR3 is TGTGCCAGCAGTTTATCAAGCTCCCTCCCCAAAGCTCCAGGTGAACAAGAGACCCAGTACTTC. Translating gives CASSLSSSLPKAPGEQETQYF.